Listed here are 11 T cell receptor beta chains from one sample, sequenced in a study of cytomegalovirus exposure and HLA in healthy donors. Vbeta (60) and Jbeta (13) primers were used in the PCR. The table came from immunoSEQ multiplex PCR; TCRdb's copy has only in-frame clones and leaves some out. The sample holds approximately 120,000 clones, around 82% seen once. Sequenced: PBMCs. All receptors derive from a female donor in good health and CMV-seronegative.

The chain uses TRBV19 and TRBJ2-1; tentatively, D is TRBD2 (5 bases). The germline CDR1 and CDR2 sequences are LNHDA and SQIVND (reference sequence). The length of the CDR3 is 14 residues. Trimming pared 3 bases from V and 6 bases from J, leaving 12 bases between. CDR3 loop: CASSIIGLANEQFF. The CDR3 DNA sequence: TGTGCCAGTAGTATTATAGGCCTAGCCAATGAGCAGTTCTTC.

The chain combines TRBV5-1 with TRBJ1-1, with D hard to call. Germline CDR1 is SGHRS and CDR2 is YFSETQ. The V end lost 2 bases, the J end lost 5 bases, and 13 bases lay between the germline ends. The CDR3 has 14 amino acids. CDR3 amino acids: CASSFLGSKTEAFF. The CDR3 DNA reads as TGCGCCAGCAGCTTCCTGGGGAGTAAAACTGAAGCTTTCTTT.

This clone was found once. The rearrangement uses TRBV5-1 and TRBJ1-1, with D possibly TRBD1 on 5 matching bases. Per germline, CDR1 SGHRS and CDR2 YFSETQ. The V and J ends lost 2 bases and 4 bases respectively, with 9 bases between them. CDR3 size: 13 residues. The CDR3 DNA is TGCGCCAGCAGCTTCGGGGGAACCACTGAAGCTTTCTTT. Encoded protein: CASSFGGTTEAFF.

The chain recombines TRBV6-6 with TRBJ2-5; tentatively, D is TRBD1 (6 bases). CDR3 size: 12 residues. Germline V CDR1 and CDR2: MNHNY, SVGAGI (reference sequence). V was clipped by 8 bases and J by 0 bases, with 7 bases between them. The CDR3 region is CASRDNQETQYF. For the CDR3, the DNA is TGTGCCAGCCGGGACAACCAAGAGACCCAGTACTTC.

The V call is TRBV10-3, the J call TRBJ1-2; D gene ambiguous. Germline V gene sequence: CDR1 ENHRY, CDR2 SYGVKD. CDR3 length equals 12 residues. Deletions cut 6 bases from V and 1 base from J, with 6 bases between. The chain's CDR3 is CAISPSNYGYTF. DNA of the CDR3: TGTGCCATCAGCCCTAGTAACTATGGCTACACCTTC.

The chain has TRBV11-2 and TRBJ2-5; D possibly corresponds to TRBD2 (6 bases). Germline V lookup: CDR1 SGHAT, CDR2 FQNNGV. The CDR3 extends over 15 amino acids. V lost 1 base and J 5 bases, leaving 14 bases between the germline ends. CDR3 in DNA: TGTGCCAGCAGCTTAGGAGGGTCCGGAGGGGAGACCCAGTACTTC. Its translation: CASSLGGSGGETQYF.

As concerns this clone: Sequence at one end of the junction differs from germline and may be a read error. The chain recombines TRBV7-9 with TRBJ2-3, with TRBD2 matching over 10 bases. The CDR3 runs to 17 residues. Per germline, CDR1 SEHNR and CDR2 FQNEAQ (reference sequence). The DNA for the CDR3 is TGTTCCAGCAGCTTAAGTCGGGGTAGCGGGGGGTCAGATACGCAGTATTTT. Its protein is CSSSLSRGSGGSDTQYF.

For the CDR3, the DNA is TGTGCCAGCAGCTTAGCTAGGCGGGGAAAACTGTTTTTT. As protein: CASSLARRGKLFF. V usage is TRBV7-2 and J usage is TRBJ1-4; D not certain. V was shortened by 0 bases and J by 10 bases, with 9 bases between the two germline ends. In germline, CDR1 is SGHTA, CDR2 FQGNSA. The CDR3 length is 13 residues.

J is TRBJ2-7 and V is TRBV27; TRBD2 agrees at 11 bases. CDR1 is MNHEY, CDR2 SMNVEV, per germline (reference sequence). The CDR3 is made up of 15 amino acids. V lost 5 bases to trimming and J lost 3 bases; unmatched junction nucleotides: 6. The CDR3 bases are TGTGCCAGCAGTGTGGGACTAGCGGAGCACTACGAGCAGTACTTC. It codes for CASSVGLAEHYEQYF.

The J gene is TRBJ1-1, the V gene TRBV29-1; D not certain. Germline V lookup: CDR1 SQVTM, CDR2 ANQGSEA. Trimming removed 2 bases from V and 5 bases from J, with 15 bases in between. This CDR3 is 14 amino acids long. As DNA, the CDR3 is TGCAGCGTTGAAAGAGGAGTAGGCGGGACTGAAGCTTTCTTT. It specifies CSVERGVGGTEAFF.

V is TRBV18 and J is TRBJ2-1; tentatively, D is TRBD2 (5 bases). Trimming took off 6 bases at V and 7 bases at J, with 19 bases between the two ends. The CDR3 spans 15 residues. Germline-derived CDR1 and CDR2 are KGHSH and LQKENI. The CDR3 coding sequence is TGTGCCAGCTCGGCGGGCACGGGGTATCGGAATGAGCAGTTCTTC. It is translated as CASSAGTGYRNEQFF.